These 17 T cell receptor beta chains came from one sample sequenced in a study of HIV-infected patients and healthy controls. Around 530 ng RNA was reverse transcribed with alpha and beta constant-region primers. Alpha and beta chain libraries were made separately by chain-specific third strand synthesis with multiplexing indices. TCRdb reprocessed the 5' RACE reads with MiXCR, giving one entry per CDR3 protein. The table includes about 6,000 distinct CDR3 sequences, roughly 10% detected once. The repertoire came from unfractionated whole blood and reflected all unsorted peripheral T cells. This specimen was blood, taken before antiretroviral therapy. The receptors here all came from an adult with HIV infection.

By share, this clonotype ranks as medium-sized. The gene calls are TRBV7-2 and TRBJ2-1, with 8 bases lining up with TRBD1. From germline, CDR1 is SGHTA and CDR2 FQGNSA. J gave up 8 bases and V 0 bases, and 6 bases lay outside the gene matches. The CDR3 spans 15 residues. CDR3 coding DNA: TGTGCCAGCAGCTTAGCCTCTAACAGGGGGGATGAGCAGTTCTTC. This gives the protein CASSLASNRGDEQFF.

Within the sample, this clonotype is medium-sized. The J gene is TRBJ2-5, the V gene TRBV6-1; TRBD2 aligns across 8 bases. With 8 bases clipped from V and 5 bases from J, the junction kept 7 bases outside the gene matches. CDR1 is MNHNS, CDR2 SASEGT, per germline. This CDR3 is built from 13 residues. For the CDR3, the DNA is TGTGCCAGCCGCGCGGGGGGCAGGGAGACCCAGTACTTC. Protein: CASRAGGRETQYF.

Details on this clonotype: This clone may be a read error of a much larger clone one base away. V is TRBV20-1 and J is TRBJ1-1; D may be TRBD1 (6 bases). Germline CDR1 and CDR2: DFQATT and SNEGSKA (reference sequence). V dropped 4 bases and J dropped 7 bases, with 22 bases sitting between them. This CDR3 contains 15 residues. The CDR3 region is CSAKRPWTEAGEAFF. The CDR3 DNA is TGCAGTGCTAAAAGACCGTGGACAGAGGCCGGTGAAGCTTTCTTT.

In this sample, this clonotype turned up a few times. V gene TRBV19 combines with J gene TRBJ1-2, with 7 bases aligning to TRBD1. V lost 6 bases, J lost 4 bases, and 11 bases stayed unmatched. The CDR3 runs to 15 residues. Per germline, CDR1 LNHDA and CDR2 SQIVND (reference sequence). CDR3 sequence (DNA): TGTGCCAGTAGCAGGCCCCGTGACAGGGTCTATGGCTACACCTTC. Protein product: CASSRPRDRVYGYTF.

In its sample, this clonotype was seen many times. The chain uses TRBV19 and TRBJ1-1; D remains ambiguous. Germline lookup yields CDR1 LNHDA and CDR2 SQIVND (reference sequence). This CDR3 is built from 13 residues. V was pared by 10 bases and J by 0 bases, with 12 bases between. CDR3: CATARLLNTEAFF. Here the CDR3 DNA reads TGTGCCACGGCCCGTCTATTGAACACTGAAGCTTTCTTT.

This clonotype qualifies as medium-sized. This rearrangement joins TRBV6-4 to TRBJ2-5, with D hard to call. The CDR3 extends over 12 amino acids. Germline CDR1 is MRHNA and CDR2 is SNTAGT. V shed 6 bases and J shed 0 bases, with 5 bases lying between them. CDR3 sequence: CASRTNQETQYF. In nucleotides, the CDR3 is TGTGCCAGCAGGACGAACCAAGAGACCCAGTACTTC.

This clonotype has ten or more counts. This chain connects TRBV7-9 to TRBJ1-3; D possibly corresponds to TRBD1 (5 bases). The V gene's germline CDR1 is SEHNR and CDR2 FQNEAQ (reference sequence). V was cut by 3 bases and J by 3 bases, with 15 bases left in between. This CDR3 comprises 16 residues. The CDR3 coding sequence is TGTGCCAGCAGCTTCTCCCCAGGGTCGAGTGGAAACACCATATATTTT. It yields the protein CASSFSPGSSGNTIYF.

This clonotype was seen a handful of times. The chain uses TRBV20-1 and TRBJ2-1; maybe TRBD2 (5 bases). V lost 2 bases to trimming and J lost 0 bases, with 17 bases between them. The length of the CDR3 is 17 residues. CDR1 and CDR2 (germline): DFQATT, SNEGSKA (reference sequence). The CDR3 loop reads CSARRRYGESSYNEQFF. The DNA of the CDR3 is TGCAGTGCTAGACGCCGCTACGGGGAAAGCTCCTACAATGAGCAGTTCTTC.

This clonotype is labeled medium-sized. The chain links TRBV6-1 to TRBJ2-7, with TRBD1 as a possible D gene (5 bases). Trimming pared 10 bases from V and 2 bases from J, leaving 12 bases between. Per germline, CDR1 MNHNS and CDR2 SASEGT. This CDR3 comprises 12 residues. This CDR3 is CATSGNTYEQYF. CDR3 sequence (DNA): TGTGCCACGTCAGGGAATACCTACGAGCAGTACTTC.

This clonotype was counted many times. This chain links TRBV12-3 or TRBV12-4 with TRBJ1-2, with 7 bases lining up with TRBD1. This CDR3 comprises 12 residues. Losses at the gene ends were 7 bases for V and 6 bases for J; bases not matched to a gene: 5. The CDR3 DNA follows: TGTGCCAGCACGGACAGGCTCGATGGCTACACCTTC. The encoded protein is CASTDRLDGYTF.

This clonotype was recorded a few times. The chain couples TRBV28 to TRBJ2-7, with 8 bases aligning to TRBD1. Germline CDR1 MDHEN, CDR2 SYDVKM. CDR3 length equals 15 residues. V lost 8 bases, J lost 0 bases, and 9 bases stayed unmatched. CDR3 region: CASRAQGTGSYEQYF. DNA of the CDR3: TGTGCCAGCCGGGCCCAGGGGACAGGCTCCTACGAGCAGTACTTC.

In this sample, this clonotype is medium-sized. The CDR3: CASSSPGTDNNEQFF. The CDR3 nucleotides read TGTGCCAGCAGTTCTCCTGGGACGGACAACAATGAGCAGTTCTTC. V gene TRBV2 combines with J gene TRBJ2-1; either TRBD1 or TRBD2 may fit D (5 bases each). The CDR3 sequence is 15 residues long. V was clipped by 5 bases and J by 5 bases, with 16 bases between them. Germline assignment: CDR1 SNHLY and CDR2 FYNNEI.

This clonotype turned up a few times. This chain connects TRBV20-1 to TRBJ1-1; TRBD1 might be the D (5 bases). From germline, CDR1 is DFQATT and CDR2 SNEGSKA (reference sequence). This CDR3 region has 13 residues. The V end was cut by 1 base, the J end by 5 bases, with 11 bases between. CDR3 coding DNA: TGCAGTGCTAGAGGGGGGAGCGTGACTGAAGCTTTCTTT. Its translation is CSARGGSVTEAFF.

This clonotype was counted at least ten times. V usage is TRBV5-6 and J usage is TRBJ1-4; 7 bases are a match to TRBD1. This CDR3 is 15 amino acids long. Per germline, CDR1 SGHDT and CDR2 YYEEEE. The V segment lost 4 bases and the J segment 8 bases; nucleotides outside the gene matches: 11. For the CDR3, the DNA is TGTGCCAGCAGCCCGGAGACAGGGATAACCGAAAAACTGTTTTTT. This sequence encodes CASSPETGITEKLFF. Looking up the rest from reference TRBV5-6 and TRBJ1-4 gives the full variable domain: DAGVTQSPTHLIKTRGQQVTLRCSPKSGHDTVSWYQQALGQGPQFIFQYYEEEERQRGNFPDRFSGHQFPNYSSELNVNALLLGDSALYLCASSPETGITEKLFFGSGTQLSVL.

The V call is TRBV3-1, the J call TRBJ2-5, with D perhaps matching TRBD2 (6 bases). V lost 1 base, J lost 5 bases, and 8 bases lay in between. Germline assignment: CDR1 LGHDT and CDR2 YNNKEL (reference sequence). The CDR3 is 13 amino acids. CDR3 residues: CASSQGLDETQYF. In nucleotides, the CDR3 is TGTGCCAGCAGCCAAGGACTAGATGAGACCCAGTACTTC.

The CDR3 bases are TGTGCCAGCAGCCAGGGCCTAGGACAGGGGAGGGAAGATACGCAGTATTTT. Encoded protein: CASSQGLGQGREDTQYF. The chain carries TRBV3-1 and TRBJ2-3; TRBD1 aligns across 9 bases. The germline gives CDR1 LGHDT, CDR2 YNNKEL (reference sequence). The CDR3 totals 17 residues. Trimming at V came to 3 bases and at J to 5 bases, leaving 12 bases not matched to a gene.

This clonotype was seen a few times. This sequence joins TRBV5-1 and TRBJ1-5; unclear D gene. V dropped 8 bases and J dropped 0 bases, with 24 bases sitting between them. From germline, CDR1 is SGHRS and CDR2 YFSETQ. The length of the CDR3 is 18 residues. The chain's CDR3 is CARTTRRRRPHSNQPQHF. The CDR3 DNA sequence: TGCGCCAGAACGACGAGGCGGCGTCGGCCGCATAGCAATCAGCCCCAGCATTTT.